The next 29 T cell receptor beta chains were all read from a single sample in a study of shared clonotypes between healthy human individuals. The naive CD8 subset, CD45RO-negative cells positively selected for CCR7, excluded terminally differentiated effector memory CD45RA+ cells. Profiled with immunoSEQ multiplex PCR; TCRdb holds only in-frame clones, not every one. The data show nearly 2 million clones, roughly 94% seen once. The sequenced sample was naive CD8+ T cells sorted from blood. Receptors originate from a man in his late teens or twenties in good health.

The chain links TRBV6-1 to TRBJ2-7, with D perhaps assigned TRBD1 or TRBD2 (6 bases each). CDR1 is MNHNS and CDR2 is SASEGT in the germline V gene. Trimming took 7 bases from V and 1 from J, leaving 17 bases between them. This CDR3 is built from 15 residues. As DNA, the CDR3 is TGTGCCAGCACGGGAGACAGGATCCTTTCCTACGAGCAGTACTTC. Its translation is CASTGDRILSYEQYF.

The chain links TRBV15 to TRBJ2-4; D not certain. The germline V gene encodes CDR1 LNHNV and CDR2 YYDKDF (reference sequence). The V end was cut by 0 bases, the J end by 7 bases, with 13 bases between. The CDR3 length is 15 residues. The CDR3 nucleotides read TGTGCCACCAGCAGAGATCAGAAGGAGTTGAACATTCAGTACTTC. As protein: CATSRDQKELNIQYF.

The chain carries TRBV28 and TRBJ1-1; D ambiguous. Germline V gene lookup returns CDR1 MDHEN and CDR2 SYDVKM. The CDR3 runs to 14 residues. Between the trimmed V and J ends, which lost 4 bases and 0 bases, there was a span of 9 bases. In DNA, the CDR3 is TGTGCCAGCAGTTCCCGGGGTATGAACACTGAAGCTTTCTTT. It yields the protein CASSSRGMNTEAFF.

This clone came up once. The chain is built from TRBV19 and TRBJ1-4, with TRBD1 as a possible D gene (5 bases). The CDR3 runs 15 residues. Germline CDR1 LNHDA, CDR2 SQIVND (reference sequence). Between the trimmed V and J ends, which lost 6 bases and 5 bases, there was a span of 16 bases. Here the CDR3 DNA reads TGTGCCAGTAGCCTCTCCGGGACGGAGAATGAAAAACTGTTTTTT. This translates into CASSLSGTENEKLFF. The whole variable domain, remainder taken from reference TRBV19 and TRBJ1-4, is DGGITQSPKYLFRKEGQNVTLSCEQNLNHDAMYWYRQDPGQGLRLIYYSQIVNDFQKGDIAEGYSVSREKKESFPLTVTSAQKNPTAFYLCASSLSGTENEKLFFGSGTQLSVL.

Turning to this clone: Other DNA sequences in this sample translate to the same CDR3. The chain has TRBV2 and TRBJ1-2, with 8 bases lining up with TRBD1. From germline, CDR1 is SNHLY and CDR2 FYNNEI. After removal of 4 bases from V and 4 bases from J, the junction contained 2 bases not matched to a gene. The CDR3 totals 13 residues. The CDR3 here is CASSGGQGYGYTF. In DNA, the CDR3 is TGTGCCAGCAGTGGAGGACAGGGCTATGGCTACACCTTC.

The chain carries TRBV13 and TRBJ2-5, with 8 bases lining up with TRBD2. The CDR3 has 16 amino acids. Germline V gene data show CDR1 as PRHDT and CDR2 as FYEKMQ (reference sequence). After removal of 4 bases from V and 0 bases from J, the junction contained 7 bases not matched to a gene. CDR3 in DNA: TGTGCCAGCAGCTATGGCAGCGGGGGAGACCAAGAGACCCAGTACTTC. As protein: CASSYGSGGDQETQYF.

V and J are TRBV9 and TRBJ2-1, with D perhaps assigned TRBD1 or TRBD2 (5 bases each). The CDR3 runs to 18 residues. Germline V CDR1 and CDR2: SGDLS, YYNGEE. With 0 bases removed from V and 1 base from J, the gap between germline ends came to 17 bases. The CDR3 DNA follows: TGTGCCAGCAGCGTAGTTGGGGGAGTGTACAGTTCCTACAATGAGCAGTTCTTC. It codes for CASSVVGGVYSSYNEQFF.

J is TRBJ2-1 and V is TRBV5-5, with D perhaps matching TRBD2 (5 bases). Germline CDR1 and CDR2: SGHKS and YYEKEE (reference sequence). V was pared by 0 bases and J by 2 bases, with 12 bases between. This CDR3 is built from 16 residues. The CDR3 region is CASSLVPGLPYNEQFF. The CDR3 nucleotides read TGTGCCAGCAGCTTGGTACCCGGACTCCCCTACAATGAGCAGTTCTTC.

This chain links TRBV2 with TRBJ2-5; the match to TRBD2 covers 8 bases. The CDR3 runs to 14 residues. Trimming removed 6 bases from V and 5 bases from J; junction bases left unmatched: 8. CDR1 SNHLY and CDR2 FYNNEI come from the germline V gene. For the CDR3, the DNA is TGTGCCAGCAGAAAAAGCCGCGGGGGGGAGACCCAGTACTTC. This codes for CASRKSRGGETQYF.

This chain links TRBV7-9 with TRBJ2-7, with no clear D. V was clipped by 2 bases and J by 7 bases, with 12 bases between them. The CDR3 covers 13 residues. Germline V gene data show CDR1 as SEHNR and CDR2 as FQNEAQ (reference sequence). CDR3 nucleotides: TGTGCCAGCAGCTTATCGACCTCCTGGGAGCAGTACTTC. Amino acids: CASSLSTSWEQYF.

The chain recombines TRBV11-2 with TRBJ2-5; D not certain. In germline, CDR1 is SGHAT, CDR2 FQNNGV. This CDR3 has 12 amino acids. The ends were cut back, 5 bases at V and 4 bases at J, with 8 bases in the middle. The CDR3 DNA follows: TGTGCCAGCAGCACCGTCGCAGAGACCCAGTACTTC. Translation gives CASSTVAETQYF.

The J gene is TRBJ1-4, the V gene TRBV10-1; D may be TRBD1 (5 bases). Germline CDR1 is WNHNN and CDR2 is SYGVQD (reference sequence). V lost 2 bases to trimming and J lost 7 bases, with 11 bases between them. CDR3 length: 14 amino acids. CDR3: CASSEQGEPEKLFF. CDR3 in DNA: TGCGCCAGCAGTGAGCAGGGAGAACCTGAAAAACTGTTTTTT.

The chain carries TRBV9 and TRBJ1-6; D unresolved. Trimming cost V 2 bases and J 0 bases, with 9 bases left between them. The CDR3 covers 16 residues. Germline V gene lookup returns CDR1 SGDLS and CDR2 YYNGEE. The CDR3 sequence is CASSVGESSYNSPLHF. In DNA, the CDR3 is TGTGCCAGCAGCGTCGGAGAAAGCTCCTATAATTCACCCCTCCACTTT.

The V and J genes are TRBV6-5 and TRBJ1-2; 10 bases are shared with TRBD1. The ends lost 8 bases at V and 5 bases at J; junction bases unmatched: 11. This CDR3 has 15 residues. The germline V gene has CDR1 MNHEY and CDR2 SVGAGI. The CDR3 here is CASGPQTGGAYGYTF. The CDR3 nucleotides are TGTGCCAGCGGACCTCAGACAGGGGGCGCATATGGCTACACCTTC.

This sequence joins TRBV7-6 and TRBJ2-1, with a weak D call TRBD2 (7 bases). From germline, CDR1 is SGHVS and CDR2 FNYEAQ. V lost 8 bases, J lost 3 bases, and 17 bases lay in between. The CDR3 length is 15 residues. The CDR3 DNA reads TGTGCCAGCGCACCGGGGGGCCAGGACTACAATGAGCAGTTCTTC. Translation gives CASAPGGQDYNEQFF.

The chain uses TRBV27 and TRBJ1-2, with 11 nucleotides matching TRBD1. The CDR3 length is 17 residues. Germline lookup yields CDR1 MNHEY and CDR2 SMNVEV (reference sequence). The J segment lost 0 bases and the V segment lost 2 bases, leaving 5 bases of the junction unmatched. The CDR3 is CASSLTGQGATNYGYTF. CDR3 coding DNA: TGTGCCAGCAGTTTAACTGGACAGGGGGCGACTAACTATGGCTACACCTTC.

The CDR3 region has the DNA TGTGCCAGCAGTCCCACACAACTAGCGGAGTTAGGGTACGAGCAGTACTTC. Its translation: CASSPTQLAELGYEQYF. The chain recombines TRBV27 with TRBJ2-7, with 8 bases identical to TRBD2. Germline V CDR1 and CDR2: MNHEY, SMNVEV (reference sequence). There are 17 residues in the CDR3. V lost 5 bases, J lost 4 bases, and 16 bases stayed unmatched.

The chain joins TRBV6-6 to TRBJ2-3; D unclear. V dropped 0 bases and J dropped 2 bases, with 12 bases sitting between them. The CDR3 runs 16 residues. Per the germline V gene, CDR1 is MNHNY and CDR2 is SVGAGI (reference sequence). CDR3 in amino acids: CASSYSAPGPTDTQYF. The CDR3 nucleotides read TGTGCCAGCAGTTACTCGGCACCGGGCCCCACAGATACGCAGTATTTT.

V and J are TRBV5-6 and TRBJ2-3; tentatively, D is TRBD1 (6 bases). With 4 bases removed from V and 5 bases from J, the gap between germline ends came to 17 bases. This CDR3 spans 15 amino acids. The germline gives CDR1 SGHDT, CDR2 YYEEEE. CDR3 sequence (DNA): TGTGCCAGCAGCAAAAACCGGGACAATCAAGATACGCAGTATTTT. Translated, it gives CASSKNRDNQDTQYF.

A word on this clone: One end of the junction is discordant with germline, which a read error may explain. The CDR3 loop reads CASSLAPF. The CDR3 bases are TGTGCCAGCAGCTTGGCGCCCTTT. V gene TRBV5-8 combines with J gene TRBJ1-6; no definite D call. This CDR3 has 8 amino acids. CDR1 and CDR2 (germline): SGHTS, YDEGEE.

As for this clone: Additional DNA sequences in this sample encode the identical CDR3. The V gene is TRBV7-9, the J gene TRBJ1-1, with TRBD1 matching 8 bases. This CDR3 has 15 residues. J lost 1 base, V lost 4 bases, and 5 bases had no gene match. From germline, CDR1 is SEHNR and CDR2 FQNEAQ (reference sequence). CDR3 bases: TGTGCCAGCAGCTCCGGACAGGGTACGAACACTGAAGCTTTCTTT. This translates into CASSSGQGTNTEAFF.

A note on this clone: The sample carries other DNA sequences with the same CDR3. The chain links TRBV30 to TRBJ2-3; D gene ambiguous. V was cut by 0 bases and J by 1 base, with 5 bases left in between. The CDR3 length is 13 residues. The germline gives CDR1 GTSNPN, CDR2 SVGIG (reference sequence). CDR3 loop: CAWSVTGTDTQYF. In nucleotides, the CDR3 is TGTGCCTGGAGTGTGACTGGCACAGATACGCAGTATTTT.

CDR3 bases: TGTGCCAGCAGCTTCGGAGCGGAATACTCCTACGAGCAGTACTTC. Its translation: CASSFGAEYSYEQYF. The chain carries TRBV11-2 and TRBJ2-7, with D tentatively TRBD2 (5 bases). This CDR3 has 15 residues. CDR1 and CDR2 from the germline V gene are SGHAT and FQNNGV. Trimming took off 3 bases at V and 0 bases at J, with 12 bases between the two ends.

V usage is TRBV28 and J usage is TRBJ2-5, with D possibly being TRBD2 (6 bases). This CDR3 contains 13 residues. Germline assignment: CDR1 MDHEN and CDR2 SYDVKM. V lost 2 bases and J lost 5, with 9 bases in between. CDR3 DNA: TGTGCCAGCAGTTTAGGGGCGGGGGAGACCCAGTACTTC. Protein: CASSLGAGETQYF.

The chain is built from TRBV9 and TRBJ1-1; D is perhaps TRBD1 (5 bases). The CDR3 consists of 13 residues. V lost 2 bases to trimming and J lost 11 bases, with 16 bases between them. The V gene's germline CDR1 is SGDLS and CDR2 YYNGEE. The CDR3 protein is CASSVLTGAEAFF. In nucleotides, the CDR3 is TGTGCCAGCAGCGTTCTTACCGGGGCCGAGGCTTTCTTT.

This clone was recorded once. The chain combines TRBV2 with TRBJ2-3, with 9 positions matching TRBD2. The CDR3 loop spans 16 amino acids. The germline gives CDR1 SNHLY, CDR2 FYNNEI. V trimming: 3 bases; J trimming: 3 bases; junction bases outside the gene matches: 7. CDR3: CASSETRGGGTDTQYF. The CDR3 nucleotides are TGTGCCAGCAGTGAGACGCGGGGGGGTGGTACAGATACGCAGTATTTT.

V is TRBV7-9 and J is TRBJ1-4; D is unclear. There are 13 residues in the CDR3. V lost 8 bases and J lost 8, with 15 bases in between. Germline V gene sequence: CDR1 SEHNR, CDR2 FQNEAQ (reference sequence). In DNA, the CDR3 is TGTGCCAGCTTGGCGGAACCCGGGGAAAAACTGTTTTTT. Protein: CASLAEPGEKLFF.

This chain connects TRBV5-4 to TRBJ2-5; D possibly matches TRBD1 or TRBD2 (6 bases each). Gene TRBJ2-7 matches the end of the DNA better, so the J call may be wrong. This CDR3 contains 14 residues. Germline V lookup: CDR1 SGHNT, CDR2 YYREEE (reference sequence). The CDR3 DNA reads TGTGCCAGCAGCCCAGGGGACTCAGACTACGAGCAGTACTTC. It encodes CASSPGDSDYEQYF.

The rearrangement joins TRBV4-1 to TRBJ1-2; D possibly corresponds to TRBD1 (5 bases). The V end lost 4 bases, the J end lost 4 bases, and 13 bases lay between the germline ends. The CDR3 covers 14 residues. CDR1 is MGHRA and CDR2 is YSYEKL in the germline V gene. The DNA of the CDR3 is TGCGCCAGCAGCCCCGACAGATCCCTCTATGGCTACACCTTC. It specifies CASSPDRSLYGYTF.